Each of the 16 T cell receptor beta chains below was sequenced from the same sample in a study of T cell repertoires in cytomegalovirus infection. TCRdb called the reads again in MiXCR, with one record for every CDR3 protein. The sample shows roughly 800,000 distinct CDR3 sequences, 25% to 30% of them seen only once. These TCRs' antigens remain unknown. Source: cultured CD8+ T cells from PBMCs, taken from culture after CMV antigen stimulation. All receptors come from a human donor in good health (CMV status not recorded). Some clones in this sample may be carry-over from other donors' samples.

This clonotype was picked up many times. The chain has TRBV6-1 and TRBJ1-3, with D unclear. The CDR3 length is 14 residues. V lost 6 bases and J lost 0, with 9 bases in between. Germline CDR1 reads MNHNS; CDR2 reads SASEGT. CDR3 sequence: CASRYRYSGNTIYF. CDR3 in DNA: TGTGCCAGCAGATACCGGTACTCTGGAAACACCATATATTTT.

The rearrangement uses TRBV2 and TRBJ1-1; 7 nucleotides agree with TRBD1. This CDR3 has 14 residues. V was pared by 6 bases and J by 4 bases, with 8 bases of the junction left unmatched. Germline CDR1 reads SNHLY; CDR2 reads FYNNEI. CDR3 sequence: CASSRTGETTEAFF. The CDR3 region has the DNA TGTGCCAGCAGCAGGACAGGAGAGACCACTGAAGCTTTCTTT. The whole variable domain, filled in from reference TRBV2 and TRBJ1-1, reads EPEVTQTPSHQVTQMGQEVILRCVPISNHLYFYWYRQILGQKVEFLVSFYNNEISEKSEIFDDQFSVERPDGSNFTLKIRSTKLEDSAMYFCASSRTGETTEAFFGQGTRLTVV.

A few counts support this clonotype. CDR3 bases: TGTGCCAGCAGTAAGGACAGGGGACAGTTCTTC. It specifies CASSKDRGQFF. This chain connects TRBV6-6 to TRBJ2-1, with TRBD1 identical over 9 bases. With V trimmed by 5 bases and J by 13 bases, 3 bases remained unmatched. The length of the CDR3 is 11 residues. CDR1 MNHNY and CDR2 SVGAGI come from the germline V gene (reference sequence).

This chain uses TRBV4-3 with TRBJ1-6; D perhaps matches TRBD1 (5 bases). V gave up 3 bases and J gave up 9 bases, with 12 bases separating them. This CDR3 region has 14 residues. Germline values: CDR1 LGHNA, CDR2 YSLEER. This CDR3 is CASSHTGMISPLHF. Here the CDR3 DNA reads TGCGCCAGCAGCCACACAGGAATGATTTCACCCCTCCACTTT.

The genes are TRBV28 and TRBJ1-1, with D uncertain. Trimming removed 4 bases from V and 1 base from J, with 16 bases in between. This CDR3 is 16 amino acids long. CDR1 MDHEN and CDR2 SYDVKM come from the germline V gene. CDR3 sequence reads: CASSSRSGPTNTEAFF. DNA of the CDR3: TGTGCCAGCAGTTCCCGAAGCGGGCCTACGAACACTGAAGCTTTCTTT. The full variable domain, with the rest looked up from reference TRBV28 and TRBJ1-1, is DVKVTQSSRYLVKRTGEKVFLECVQDMDHENMFWYRQDPGLGLRLIYFSYDVKMKEKGDIPEGYSVSREKKERFSLILESASTNQTSMYLCASSSRSGPTNTEAFFGQGTRLTVV.

This clonotype showed up many times. The rearrangement joins TRBV7-6 to TRBJ1-5, with 12 bases that match TRBD1. CDR3 length: 16 amino acids. From germline, CDR1 is SGHVS and CDR2 FNYEAQ. V was pared by 2 bases and J by 4 bases, with 3 bases of the junction left unmatched. The CDR3 is CASSLRDRGPNQPQHF. CDR3 nucleotides: TGTGCCAGCAGCTTACGGGACAGGGGGCCGAATCAGCCCCAGCATTTT.

V usage is TRBV12-3 or TRBV12-4 and J usage is TRBJ2-7, with D unclear. V lost 2 bases and J 3 bases, leaving 17 bases between the germline ends. The CDR3 totals 16 residues. The CDR3 sequence: CASSLTPIGGLYEQYF. DNA for the CDR3: TGTGCCAGCAGTTTAACGCCTATCGGTGGTCTCTACGAGCAGTACTTC.

This clonotype was counted between two and nine times. The rearrangement uses TRBV6-2 or TRBV6-3 and TRBJ1-1; 7 bases are a match to TRBD1. Unmatched junction bases numbered 6, after V lost 1 base and J lost 7 bases. Germline lookup yields CDR1 MNHEY and CDR2 SVGEGT. The CDR3 extends over 14 amino acids. The CDR3 here is CASSYYRQGIEAFF. DNA of the CDR3: TGTGCCAGCAGTTACTACCGACAGGGCATTGAAGCTTTCTTT.

The chain links TRBV19 to TRBJ1-5; D is possibly TRBD1 (6 bases). V lost 5 bases, J lost 4 bases, and 12 bases lay in between. This CDR3 region has 14 residues. Germline V CDR1 and CDR2: LNHDA, SQIVND (reference sequence). The CDR3: CASSWGLQNQPQHF. The DNA of the CDR3 is TGTGCCAGTAGTTGGGGGCTTCAAAATCAGCCCCAGCATTTT.

This clonotype was seen a single time. This rearrangement joins TRBV5-1 to TRBJ1-1, with D unclear. CDR3 size: 13 residues. CDR1 SGHRS and CDR2 YFSETQ come from the germline V gene. Trimming shortened V by 0 bases and J by 10 bases, and 13 bases separated the two germline ends. In nucleotides, the CDR3 is TGCGCCAGCAGCTTGGAAGGGTCGAACGGAGCTTTCTTT. It encodes CASSLEGSNGAFF.

V gene TRBV4-3 combines with J gene TRBJ1-1; D not resolved. Trimming removed 2 bases from V and 1 base from J, with 11 bases in between. CDR3 length equals 15 residues. Germline V gene data show CDR1 as LGHNA and CDR2 as YSLEER. The CDR3 DNA reads as TGCGCCAGCAGCCAAATGGGGTCCCGGAACACTGAAGCTTTCTTT. Its protein is CASSQMGSRNTEAFF.

This clonotype has ten or more counts. J is TRBJ1-2 and V is TRBV18, with 12 nucleotides matching TRBD1. Germline CDR1 reads KGHSH; CDR2 reads LQKENI. Trimming at V came to 3 bases and at J to 6 bases, leaving 8 bases not matched to a gene. The CDR3 contains 16 residues. CDR3 sequence reads: CASSPPGTGGYNGYTF. CDR3 nucleotides: TGTGCCAGCTCACCCCCCGGGACAGGGGGCTATAATGGCTACACCTTC.

This clonotype appeared many times. This chain uses TRBV7-9 with TRBJ2-7; D is uncertain. CDR1 is SEHNR and CDR2 is FQNEAQ in the germline V gene (reference sequence). The CDR3 spans 17 residues. Trimming left V 5 bases short and J 0 bases short, with 20 bases between. The CDR3 region is CASSLYPSPADSYEQYF. The CDR3 DNA follows: TGTGCCAGCAGCCTTTACCCTTCTCCGGCAGACTCCTACGAGCAGTACTTC.

The gene calls are TRBV9 and TRBJ2-1; perhaps TRBD2 as D (5 bases). The germline CDR1 and CDR2 sequences are SGDLS and YYNGEE. The germline V and J ends were trimmed by 3 bases and 0 bases, with 13 bases remaining between them. The CDR3 covers 16 residues. The CDR3 nucleotides are TGTGCCAGCAGCGCCTTCGGGGAAAGCTCCTACAATGAGCAGTTCTTC. It translates to CASSAFGESSYNEQFF.

Notes on this clonotype: A clone one base away is much larger, so this may be a read error. The chain couples TRBV7-2 to TRBJ2-7; D gene unclear. Trimming cost V 1 base and J 7 bases, with 14 bases left between them. This CDR3 is 14 amino acids long. From germline, CDR1 is SGHTA and CDR2 FQGNSA. The CDR3 bases are TGTGCCAGCAGCTTAGACTCGAGAGTGCGTGAGCAGTACGTC. Translation: CASSLDSRVREQYV.

This clonotype was detected ten times or more. The chain uses TRBV27 and TRBJ2-1; D unclear. The germline V gene encodes CDR1 MNHEY and CDR2 SMNVEV (reference sequence). The CDR3 runs to 12 residues. Trimming took 8 bases from V and 7 from J, leaving 12 bases between them. The CDR3 bases are TGTGCCAGCGCCCTAACTGGGAATGAGCAGTTCTTC. It translates to CASALTGNEQFF.